This T cell receptor (beta chain) came from a study of cytomegalovirus exposure and HLA in healthy donors. There were likely unrecorded immune exposures, though donors were nominally healthy when sampled. This CDR3 is 19 amino acids long. The junction had 12 bases not matched to a gene; V was cut back by 0 bases and J by 2 bases. Germline assignment: CDR1 SGHNT and CDR2 YYREEE (reference sequence). 60 Vbeta and 13 Jbeta primers were used in PCR. Clones were read by immunoSEQ multiplex PCR, and TCRdb kept only the in-frame ones, dropping some. Here the sample spans about 180,000 clones, around 79% being singletons.

The rearrangement links TRBV5-4 to TRBJ2-2; 8 bases agree with TRBD1. The sequence was obtained from a man in his forties or fifties in good health and CMV-seropositive. Sequenced sample: PBMCs. This chain's CDR3 is CASSLESTGTGLNTGELFF. The CDR3 DNA reads TGTGCCAGCAGCTTGGAGAGTACTGGGACAGGATTAAACACCGGGGAGCTGTTTTTT.